The clone carrying this T cell receptor (beta chain) showed up just a few times. The antigen remains undetermined. Alongside a J-beta primer mix, a sample-barcoded 5' primer served in a second PCR lasting roughly 6 to 12 cycles. One entry per CDR3 protein, called by TCRdb with MiXCR from the 5' RACE reads. The sample carries 1,500,000 or so distinct CDR3 sequences, approximately 60% recorded once. This sample is drawn from a study of blood T cells in healthy people across ages. Deletions cut 2 bases from V and 0 bases from J, with 8 bases between. CDR1 is MNHNS, CDR2 SASEGT, per germline. The CDR3 covers 15 residues. Findings and limits, study-wide: Since the PBMCs were unsorted, naive and antigen-experienced cells could not be conclusively compared. Among long-lived donors, naive CD4+ cells were more numerous and diversity higher than in aged donors. Strong correlation was found linking TCR beta diversity to naive T cell percentage.

The V and J genes are TRBV6-1 and TRBJ2-1; D unresolved. This receptor was identified in a man between 18 and 29 years old in good health. The sample was blood. CDR3 sequence: CASSERQISYNEQFF. The CDR3 region has the DNA TGTGCCAGCAGTGAAAGGCAGATCTCCTACAATGAGCAGTTCTTC.